The 8 T cell receptor beta chains below were found in one sample sequenced in a study of blood T cell repertoires in COVID-19. Clones were sequenced by immunoSEQ multiplex PCR, and TCRdb holds only the in-frame ones, with some missing. The sample has fewer than 450,000 clones, 88% seen once; the top ten hold approximately 1.2%. The sequenced sample was PBMCs or T cells enriched from blood (not recorded which). The receptors originated from a woman under 30 who had recovered from COVID-19.

The chain links TRBV5-1 to TRBJ1-2, with TRBD1 identical over 7 bases. With 2 bases clipped from V and 7 bases from J, the junction kept 5 bases outside the gene matches. The CDR3 spans 13 residues. Germline-derived CDR1 and CDR2 are SGHRS and YFSETQ. This CDR3 reads CASSLGTGAGYTF. In DNA, the CDR3 is TGCGCCAGCAGCTTAGGAACAGGGGCTGGCTACACCTTC. The full variable domain, in which reference TRBV5-1 and TRBJ1-2 provide the parts outside the CDR3, is KAGVTQTPRYLIKTRGQQVTLSCSPISGHRSVSWYQQTPGQGLQFLFEYFSETQRNKGNFPGRFSGRQFSNSRSEMNVSTLELGDSALYLCASSLGTGAGYTFGSGTRLTVV.

The rearrangement uses TRBV5-4 and TRBJ1-2; a weak D match, TRBD1 (5 bases). V lost 0 bases to trimming and J lost 1 base, with 10 bases between them. Per the germline V gene, CDR1 is SGHNT and CDR2 is YYREEE (reference sequence). The CDR3 has 15 residues. CDR3 sequence (DNA): TGTGCCAGCAGCTTGGCCGTGGACAATAACTATGGCTACACCTTC. Protein product: CASSLAVDNNYGYTF.

V usage is TRBV27 and J usage is TRBJ1-2, with 7 bases aligning to TRBD1. CDR3 length: 12 amino acids. Losses at the gene ends were 5 bases for V and 4 bases for J; bases not matched to a gene: 1. The V gene's germline CDR1 is MNHEY and CDR2 SMNVEV (reference sequence). The CDR3 spells CASSRDSYGYTF. The CDR3 region has the DNA TGTGCCAGCAGTCGGGACAGCTATGGCTACACCTTC.

The chain links TRBV27 to TRBJ2-5; TRBD1 matches 7 bases. Losses at the gene ends were 6 bases for V and 2 bases for J; bases not matched to a gene: 6. The germline V gene encodes CDR1 MNHEY and CDR2 SMNVEV (reference sequence). The CDR3 runs to 14 residues. This CDR3 is CASRKDRDQETQYF. CDR3 DNA sequence: TGTGCCAGCAGGAAAGACAGGGATCAAGAGACCCAGTACTTC.

The chain uses TRBV28 and TRBJ1-1, with TRBD1 as a possible D gene (5 bases). The V gene lost 1 base and the J gene lost 1 base, with 13 bases spanning the gap. Germline V lookup: CDR1 MDHEN, CDR2 SYDVKM. CDR3 length equals 16 residues. In nucleotides, the CDR3 is TGTGCCAGCAGTTTATTCCCTATGACAGCGAACACTGAAGCTTTCTTT. Its protein is CASSLFPMTANTEAFF.

The chain joins TRBV20-1 to TRBJ1-2, with a weak D call TRBD1 (5 bases). Trimming cost V 6 bases and J 4 bases, with 9 bases left between them. The CDR3 is made up of 11 amino acids. Germline V gives CDR1 DFQATT, CDR2 SNEGSKA (reference sequence). The CDR3 DNA follows: TGCAGTGCGGAGGGGAGCTATGGCTACACCTTC. Translated, it gives CSAEGSYGYTF.

The gene calls are TRBV3-1 (or the pseudogene TRBV3-2) and TRBJ1-2, with unresolved D. V was cut by 1 base and J by 3 bases, with 6 bases left in between. From germline, CDR1 is LGHDT and CDR2 YNNKEL (reference sequence). This CDR3 contains 13 residues. The CDR3 here is CASSQVAHYGYTF. The CDR3 bases are TGTGCCAGCAGCCAAGTAGCCCACTATGGCTACACCTTC.

This clone has only one observation. The chain recombines TRBV5-4 with TRBJ2-7, with D perhaps TRBD1 (6 bases). Germline lookup yields CDR1 SGHNT and CDR2 YYREEE (reference sequence). Trimming took off 1 base at V and 7 bases at J, with 12 bases between the two ends. CDR3 length equals 13 residues. Here the CDR3 DNA reads TGTGCCAGCAGCTTGTCCCTTCAGGGGGAGCAGTACTTC. Its translation: CASSLSLQGEQYF.